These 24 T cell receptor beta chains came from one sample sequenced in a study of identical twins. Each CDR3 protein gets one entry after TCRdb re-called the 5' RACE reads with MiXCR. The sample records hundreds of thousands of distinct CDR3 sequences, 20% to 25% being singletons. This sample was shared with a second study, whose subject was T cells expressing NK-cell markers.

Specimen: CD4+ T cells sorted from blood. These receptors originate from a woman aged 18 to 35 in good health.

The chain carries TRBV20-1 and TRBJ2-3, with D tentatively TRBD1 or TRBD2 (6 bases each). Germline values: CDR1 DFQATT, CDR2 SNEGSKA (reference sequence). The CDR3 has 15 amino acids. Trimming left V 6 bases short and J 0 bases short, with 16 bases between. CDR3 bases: TGCAGTGCGACGGGGGACACCTCTAGCACAGATACGCAGTATTTT. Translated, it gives CSATGDTSSTDTQYF.

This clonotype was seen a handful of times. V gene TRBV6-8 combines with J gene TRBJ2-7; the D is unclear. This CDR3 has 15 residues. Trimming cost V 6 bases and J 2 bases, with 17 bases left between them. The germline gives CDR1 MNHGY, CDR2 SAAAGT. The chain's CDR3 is CASRLETRGPYEQYF. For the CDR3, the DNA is TGTGCCAGCAGGCTGGAAACGAGAGGCCCCTACGAGCAGTACTTC.

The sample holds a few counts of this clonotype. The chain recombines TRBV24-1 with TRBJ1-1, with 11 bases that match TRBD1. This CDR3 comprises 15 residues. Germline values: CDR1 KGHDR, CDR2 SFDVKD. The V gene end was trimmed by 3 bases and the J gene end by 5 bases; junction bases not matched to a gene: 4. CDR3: CATSDRGQGVTEAFF. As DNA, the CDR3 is TGTGCCACCAGTGATCGGGGACAGGGGGTTACTGAAGCTTTCTTT.

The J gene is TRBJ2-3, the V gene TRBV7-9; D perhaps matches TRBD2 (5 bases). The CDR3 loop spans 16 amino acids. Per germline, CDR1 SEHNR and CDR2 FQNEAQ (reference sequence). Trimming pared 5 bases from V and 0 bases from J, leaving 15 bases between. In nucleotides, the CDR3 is TGTGCCAGCAGCCCCCCCGGAGCGGCTAGCACAGATACGCAGTATTTT. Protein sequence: CASSPPGAASTDTQYF.

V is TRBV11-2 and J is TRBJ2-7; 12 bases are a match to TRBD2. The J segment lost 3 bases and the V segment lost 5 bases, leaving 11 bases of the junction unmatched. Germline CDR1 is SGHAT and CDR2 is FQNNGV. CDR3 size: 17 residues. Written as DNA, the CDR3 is TGTGCCAGCAGCCCTACCAGACTAGCGGGAGTAATCTACGAGCAGTACTTC. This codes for CASSPTRLAGVIYEQYF. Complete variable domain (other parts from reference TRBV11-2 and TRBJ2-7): EAGVAQSPRYKIIEKRQSVAFWCNPISGHATLYWYQQILGQGPKLLIQFQNNGVVDDSQLPKDRFSAERLKGVDSTLKIQPAKLEDSAVYLCASSPTRLAGVIYEQYFGPGTRLTVT.

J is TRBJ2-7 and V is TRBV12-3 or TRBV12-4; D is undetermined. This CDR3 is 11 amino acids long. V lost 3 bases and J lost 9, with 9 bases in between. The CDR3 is CASSFGGGQYF. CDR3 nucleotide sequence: TGTGCCAGCAGTTTCGGCGGCGGGCAGTACTTC.

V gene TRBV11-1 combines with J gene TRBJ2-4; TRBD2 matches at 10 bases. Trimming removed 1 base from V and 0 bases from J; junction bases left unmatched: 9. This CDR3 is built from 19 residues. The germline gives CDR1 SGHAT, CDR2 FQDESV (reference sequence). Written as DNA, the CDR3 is TGTGCCAGCAGCTTAGTTCTAGCGGGGGCGAACATAGCCAAAAACATTCAGTACTTC. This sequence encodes CASSLVLAGANIAKNIQYF.

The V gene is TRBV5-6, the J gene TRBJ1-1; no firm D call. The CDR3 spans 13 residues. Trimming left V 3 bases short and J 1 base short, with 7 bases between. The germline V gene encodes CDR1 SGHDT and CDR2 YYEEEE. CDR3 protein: CASSWMKNTEAFF. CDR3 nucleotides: TGTGCCAGCAGCTGGATGAAGAACACTGAAGCTTTCTTT.

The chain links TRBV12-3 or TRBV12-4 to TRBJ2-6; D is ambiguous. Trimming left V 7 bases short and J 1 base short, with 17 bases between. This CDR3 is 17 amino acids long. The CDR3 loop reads CASTPTPFRSGANVLTF. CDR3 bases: TGTGCCAGCACCCCGACCCCATTTAGGTCTGGGGCCAACGTCCTGACTTTC.

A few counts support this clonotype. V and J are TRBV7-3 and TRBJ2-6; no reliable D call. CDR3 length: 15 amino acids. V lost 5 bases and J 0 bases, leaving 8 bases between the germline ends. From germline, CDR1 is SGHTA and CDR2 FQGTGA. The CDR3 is CASSITHSGANVLTF. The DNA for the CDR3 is TGTGCCAGCAGCATTACTCACTCTGGGGCCAACGTCCTGACTTTC.

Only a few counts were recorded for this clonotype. The CDR3 reads CASGTLQDYEQYF. CDR3 in DNA: TGTGCCAGCGGGACTCTCCAGGACTACGAGCAGTACTTC. The chain links TRBV21-1 to TRBJ2-7; the table gives TRBD2 as D, unverified against the DNA. TRBV21-1 is a pseudogene segment. The CDR3 contains 13 residues.

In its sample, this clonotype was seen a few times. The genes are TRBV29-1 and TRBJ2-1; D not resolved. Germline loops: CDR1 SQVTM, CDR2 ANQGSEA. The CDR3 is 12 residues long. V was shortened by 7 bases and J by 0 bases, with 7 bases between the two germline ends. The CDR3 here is CSGDRSYNEQFF. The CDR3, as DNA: TGCAGCGGAGATCGCTCCTACAATGAGCAGTTCTTC.

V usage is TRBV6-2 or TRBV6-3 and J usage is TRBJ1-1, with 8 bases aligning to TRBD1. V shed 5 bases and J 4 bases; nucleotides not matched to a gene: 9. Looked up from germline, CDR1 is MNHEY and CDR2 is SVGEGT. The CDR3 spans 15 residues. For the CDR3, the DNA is TGTGCCAGCAGTCGTCAGACAGGGGCAGGCACTGAAGCTTTCTTT. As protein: CASSRQTGAGTEAFF.

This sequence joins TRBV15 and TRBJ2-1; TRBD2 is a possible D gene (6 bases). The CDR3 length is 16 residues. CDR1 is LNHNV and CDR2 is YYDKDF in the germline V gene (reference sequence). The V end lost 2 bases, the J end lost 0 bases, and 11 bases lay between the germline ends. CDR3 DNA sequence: TGTGCCACCAGCAGATTAGCGGCCAGCTCCTACAATGAGCAGTTCTTC. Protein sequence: CATSRLAASSYNEQFF.

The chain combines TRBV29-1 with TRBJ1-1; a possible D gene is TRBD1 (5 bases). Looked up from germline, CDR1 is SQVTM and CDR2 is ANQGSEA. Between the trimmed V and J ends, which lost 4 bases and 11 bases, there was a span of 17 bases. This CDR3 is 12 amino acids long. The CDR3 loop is CSVGDVLGLAFF. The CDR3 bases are TGCAGCGTTGGGGACGTACTCGGGCTCGCTTTCTTT.

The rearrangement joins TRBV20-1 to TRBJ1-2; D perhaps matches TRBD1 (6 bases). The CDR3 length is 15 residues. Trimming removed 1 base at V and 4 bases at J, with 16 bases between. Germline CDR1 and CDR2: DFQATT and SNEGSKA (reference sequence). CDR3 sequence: CSARVGGGPLYGYTF. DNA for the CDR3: TGCAGTGCTAGAGTGGGGGGCGGGCCCCTCTATGGCTACACCTTC.

The DNA of the CDR3 is TGCAGTGCTAGGGGGGTCACCTACGAGCAGTACTTC. Encoded protein: CSARGVTYEQYF. The V call is TRBV20-1, the J call TRBJ2-7; D tentatively fits TRBD1 or TRBD2 (5 bases each). With 3 bases removed from V and 2 bases from J, the gap between germline ends came to 8 bases. Germline V gene sequence: CDR1 DFQATT, CDR2 SNEGSKA (reference sequence). The CDR3 length is 12 residues.

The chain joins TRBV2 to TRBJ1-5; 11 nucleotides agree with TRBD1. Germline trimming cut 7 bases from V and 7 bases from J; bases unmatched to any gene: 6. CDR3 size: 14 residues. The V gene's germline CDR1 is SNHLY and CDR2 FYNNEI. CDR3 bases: TGTGCCAGCAAGCGGACAGGGGGCCTGCAGCCCCAGCATTTT. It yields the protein CASKRTGGLQPQHF.

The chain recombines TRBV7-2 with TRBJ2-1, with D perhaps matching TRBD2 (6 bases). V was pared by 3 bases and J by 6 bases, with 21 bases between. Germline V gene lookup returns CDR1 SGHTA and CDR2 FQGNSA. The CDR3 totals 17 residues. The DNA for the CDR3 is TGTGCCAGCAGCTTTAGAGTTGGCGGGACGATCCTCAATGAGCAGTTCTTC. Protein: CASSFRVGGTILNEQFF.

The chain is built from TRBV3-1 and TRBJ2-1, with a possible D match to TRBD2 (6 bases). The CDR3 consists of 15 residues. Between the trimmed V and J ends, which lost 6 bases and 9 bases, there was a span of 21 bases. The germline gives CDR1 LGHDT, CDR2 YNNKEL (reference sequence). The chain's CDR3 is CASRLAANSLREQFF. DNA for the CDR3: TGTGCCAGCAGATTAGCGGCAAACAGTTTGCGTGAGCAGTTCTTC.

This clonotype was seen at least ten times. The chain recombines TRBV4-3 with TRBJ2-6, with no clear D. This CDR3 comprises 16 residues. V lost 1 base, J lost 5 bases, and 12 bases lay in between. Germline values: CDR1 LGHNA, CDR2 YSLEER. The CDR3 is CASSQGSLSWANVLTF. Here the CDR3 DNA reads TGCGCCAGCAGCCAAGGCTCTCTTTCATGGGCCAACGTCCTGACTTTC.

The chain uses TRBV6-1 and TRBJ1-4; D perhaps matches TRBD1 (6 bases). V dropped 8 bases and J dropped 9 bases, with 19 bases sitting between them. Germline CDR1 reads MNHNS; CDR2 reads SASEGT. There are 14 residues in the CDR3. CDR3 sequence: CASREGGAGQKLFF. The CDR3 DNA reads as TGTGCCAGCCGCGAGGGGGGCGCGGGACAAAAACTGTTTTTT.

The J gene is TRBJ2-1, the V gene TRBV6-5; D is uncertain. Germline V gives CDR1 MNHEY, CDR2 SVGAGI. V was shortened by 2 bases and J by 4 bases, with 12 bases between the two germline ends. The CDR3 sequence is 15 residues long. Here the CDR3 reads CASSYGVARYNEQFF. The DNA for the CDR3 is TGTGCCAGCAGTTACGGAGTAGCTCGGTACAATGAGCAGTTCTTC.

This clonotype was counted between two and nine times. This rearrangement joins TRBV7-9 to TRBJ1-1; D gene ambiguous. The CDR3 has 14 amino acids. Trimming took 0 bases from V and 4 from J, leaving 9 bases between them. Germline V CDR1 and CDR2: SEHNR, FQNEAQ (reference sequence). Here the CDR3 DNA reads TGTGCCAGCAGCTTAGCGCAGTGGGGCACTGAAGCTTTCTTT. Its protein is CASSLAQWGTEAFF.